These 15 T cell receptor beta chains were sequenced from one sample in a study of blood T cell repertoires in COVID-19. Measured with immunoSEQ multiplex PCR; TCRdb has only the in-frame clones, and not every one. Of 250,000 to 350,000 clones in the sample, about nine tenths are singletons; the top ten hold roughly 2.3%. Sequencing was done on a sample of peripheral blood. These receptors were collected from a man aged 18 to 35 with active or convalescent COVID-19.

The CDR3 DNA reads TGCGCCAGCAGCTGGACAGGGGATAACTATGGCTACACCTTC. Encoded protein: CASSWTGDNYGYTF. The chain uses TRBV5-1 and TRBJ1-2, with 9 nucleotides matching TRBD1. CDR3 length: 14 residues. Unmatched junction bases numbered 1, after V lost 3 bases and J lost 1 base. Germline V lookup: CDR1 SGHRS, CDR2 YFSETQ.

The V call is TRBV7-3, the J call TRBJ1-2, with 9 bases identical to TRBD1. Trimming took 6 bases from V and 3 from J; bases not matched to a gene: 5. This CDR3 region has 14 residues. Per the germline V gene, CDR1 is SGHTA and CDR2 is FQGTGA. CDR3 protein: CASSRDRGYYGYTF. In DNA, the CDR3 is TGTGCCAGCAGTAGAGACAGGGGGTACTATGGCTACACCTTC.

About this clone: A read error may be the cause here, since a much bigger clone is one base away. This chain links TRBV28 with TRBJ2-3; TRBD2 agrees at 12 bases. There are 14 residues in the CDR3. CDR1 and CDR2 from the germline V gene are MDHEN and SYDVKM. With 6 bases clipped from V and 4 bases from J, the junction kept 2 bases outside the gene matches. Here the CDR3 reads CASRLAGGPDTQYF. The DNA of the CDR3 is TGTGCCAGCAGACTAGCGGGAGGTCCAGATACGCAGTATTTT.

This clone was seen once. The chain couples TRBV2 to TRBJ2-3, with a tentative D call TRBD1 (5 bases). The V and J ends lost 8 bases and 0 bases respectively, with 12 bases between them. CDR1 and CDR2 from the germline V gene are SNHLY and FYNNEI. This CDR3 comprises 14 residues. The CDR3 is CASRRRASTDTQYF. DNA for the CDR3: TGTGCCAGCCGTCGCAGGGCGAGCACAGATACGCAGTATTTT.

V is TRBV7-9 and J is TRBJ2-1; TRBD2 aligns across 7 bases. Trimming took 3 bases from V and 6 from J; bases not matched to a gene: 11. The germline gives CDR1 SEHNR, CDR2 FQNEAQ (reference sequence). This CDR3 comprises 16 residues. The CDR3 protein is CASSLGEGIASNEQFF. In DNA form, the CDR3 reads TGTGCCAGCAGCTTGGGGGAGGGAATAGCTTCCAATGAGCAGTTCTTC.

This sequence joins TRBV7-9 and TRBJ2-5; TRBD2 aligns across 7 bases. Looked up from germline, CDR1 is SEHNR and CDR2 is FQNEAQ (reference sequence). The ends lost 4 bases at V and 1 base at J; junction bases unmatched: 9. The CDR3 extends over 16 amino acids. In DNA form, the CDR3 reads TGTGCCAGCAGCTCCCAGTTTAGCGGGCTCCAAGAGACCCAGTACTTC. Its translation: CASSSQFSGLQETQYF.

This clone was counted a single time. V is TRBV7-8 and J is TRBJ1-6, with a weak D call TRBD1 (5 bases). The CDR3 loop spans 18 amino acids. The V end lost 5 bases, the J end lost 0 bases, and 17 bases lay between the germline ends. Germline V gene data show CDR1 as SGHVS and CDR2 as FQNEAQ. The CDR3, as DNA: TGTGCCAGCAGCCCCGTAGGCGGGGCAGGCTCCTATAATTCACCCCTCCACTTT. It is translated as CASSPVGGAGSYNSPLHF.

The rearrangement links TRBV28 to TRBJ2-7; D is perhaps TRBD1 (6 bases). V shed 6 bases and J shed 3 bases, with 12 bases lying between them. CDR1 and CDR2 (germline): MDHEN, SYDVKM. The CDR3 contains 13 residues. This CDR3 is CASRQGPFYEQYF. CDR3 coding DNA: TGTGCCAGCAGACAGGGTCCCTTCTACGAGCAGTACTTC.

A word on this clone: At one end, the junction sequence differs from germline, possibly due to a read error. The genes are TRBV14 and TRBJ2-3, with TRBD2 matching 9 bases. CDR1 and CDR2 (germline): SGHDN, FVKESK. This CDR3 region has 12 residues. In nucleotides, the CDR3 is TGTGCCAGCAGCTTTACCGGGACTAGCAAGAATTTT. Translation: CASSFTGTSKNF.

The rearrangement uses TRBV6-5 and TRBJ2-3; perhaps TRBD2 as D (6 bases). V was trimmed by 5 bases and J by 3 bases, leaving 15 bases between them. Germline CDR1 reads MNHEY; CDR2 reads SVGAGI. The CDR3 runs to 15 residues. CDR3 DNA: TGTGCCAGCAGTCCTCCTCGGGAGAGGACAGATACGCAGTATTTT. Translating it yields CASSPPRERTDTQYF.

This clone was seen only once. The CDR3 spells CASSFTGTGLQETQYF. CDR3 DNA sequence: TGTGCCAGCAGCTTCACCGGGACAGGTCTCCAAGAGACCCAGTACTTC. The chain combines TRBV25-1 with TRBJ2-5; 8 nucleotides line up with TRBD1. Germline CDR1 reads MGHDK; CDR2 reads SYGVNS. The V and J ends lost 6 bases and 1 base, in that order; junction bases with no gene match: 10. CDR3 length equals 16 residues.

CDR3 region: CASSISLTGRGNGYTF. In DNA, the CDR3 is TGTGCCAGTAGTATCTCCCTGACAGGCCGAGGGAATGGCTACACCTTC. The gene calls are TRBV19 and TRBJ1-2, with D maybe TRBD1 (6 bases). Per germline, CDR1 LNHDA and CDR2 SQIVND (reference sequence). V lost 3 bases and J 6 bases, leaving 20 bases between the germline ends. This CDR3 region has 16 residues.

The chain's CDR3 is CATSDKRQGGNNEQFF. As DNA, the CDR3 is TGTGCCACCAGTGACAAAAGACAGGGGGGAAACAATGAGCAGTTCTTC. V is TRBV24-1 and J is TRBJ2-1; TRBD1 matches at 9 bases. With 4 bases clipped from V and 5 bases from J, the junction kept 8 bases outside the gene matches. The CDR3 covers 16 residues. The germline gives CDR1 KGHDR, CDR2 SFDVKD.

This chain links TRBV6-5 with TRBJ1-1; 10 nucleotides line up with TRBD1. Germline lookup yields CDR1 MNHEY and CDR2 SVGAGI. The CDR3 is 12 residues long. The ends lost 4 bases at V and 8 bases at J; junction bases unmatched: 1. In DNA form, the CDR3 reads TGTGCCAGCAGTTTGGGACAGGGGGAAGCTTTCTTT. It translates to CASSLGQGEAFF.

The chain joins TRBV11-3 to TRBJ2-1; the D gene is possibly TRBD1 (6 bases). Germline CDR1 and CDR2: SGHNT and YENEEA. The CDR3 length is 15 residues. Between the trimmed V and J ends, which lost 5 bases and 5 bases, there was a span of 16 bases. CDR3: CASSLQGITHNEQFF. The CDR3, as DNA: TGTGCCAGCAGCCTACAGGGTATCACCCACAATGAGCAGTTCTTC.